The rows below give T cell receptor beta chains drawn from one sample of a study of blood T cells in healthy people across ages. TCRdb recomputed calls from the 5' RACE reads with MiXCR, one row per CDR3 protein. This table holds 1.5 million or so distinct CDR3 sequences, 42% found once. The sample comprised blood. Source of these receptors: a woman aged 18-30 years in good health. The CDR3 runs from the conserved cysteine through the conserved F or W. The order of the fields is clone size, J gene, V gene, CDR3 length, D gene, CDR3 protein, CDR3 DNA. D genes are given only for firm matches. Size tells how often a clone was seen (once, few, many) or the class of an expanded clone, and some rows leave it out.

size: few
J: TRBJ2-3
V: TRBV11-2
length: 14
D: -
CDR3: CASSLEGTTDTQYF
DNA: TGCGCCAGCAGCTTGGAGGGCACCACAGATACGCAGTATTTT

size: -
J: TRBJ2-1
V: TRBV6-2/TRBV6-3
length: 16
D: TRBD2
CDR3: CVSSDRIAGGHNEQFF
DNA: TGTGTCAGCAGCGACCGAATAGCGGGAGGTCACAATGAGCAGTTCTTC

size: -
J: TRBJ2-1
V: TRBV12-3/TRBV12-4
length: 14
D: -
CDR3: CASSVSLGRIEQFF
DNA: TGTGCCAGCAGTGTATCACTGGGCCGCATCGAGCAGTTCTTC

size: -
J: TRBJ2-5
V: TRBV4-1
length: 13
D: -
CDR3: CASSWGVLETQYF
DNA: TGCGCCAGCAGCTGGGGGGTGTTAGAGACCCAGTACTTC

size: -
J: TRBJ1-1
V: TRBV7-3
length: 15
D: -
CDR3: CASSLTGSQNTEAFF
DNA: TGTGCCAGCAGCTTAACGGGCTCCCAGAACACTGAAGCTTTCTTT

size: -
J: TRBJ2-7
V: TRBV20-1
length: 13
D: TRBD1
CDR3: CSATGQPPYEQYF
DNA: TGCAGTGCTACGGGACAGCCGCCCTACGAGCAGTACTTC

size: -
J: TRBJ1-4
V: TRBV20-1
length: 14
D: -
CDR3: CSARDQRLIEKLFF
DNA: TGCAGTGCTAGAGACCAACGGTTGATCGAAAAACTGTTTTTT

size: -
J: TRBJ1-2
V: TRBV30
length: 11
D: -
CDR3: CAWSVGAGYTF
DNA: TGTGCCTGGAGTGTCGGGGCCGGCTACACCTTC

size: few
J: TRBJ2-7
V: TRBV5-1
length: 14
D: TRBD2
CDR3: CASRRLADTYEQYF
DNA: TGCGCCAGCAGAAGGCTAGCGGATACCTACGAGCAGTACTTC

size: -
J: TRBJ2-1
V: TRBV7-8
length: 15
D: TRBD2
CDR3: CASSVREGYYNEQFF
DNA: TGTGCCAGCAGCGTGAGGGAGGGCTACTACAATGAGCAGTTCTTC

size: many
J: TRBJ2-1
V: TRBV5-4
length: 14
D: -
CDR3: CASSPQETYNEQFF
DNA: TGTGCCAGCAGCCCCCAAGAGACCTACAATGAGCAGTTCTTC

size: -
J: TRBJ2-5
V: TRBV14
length: 15
D: TRBD2
CDR3: CASSQGGSLINEQYF
DNA: TGTGCCAGCAGCCAGGGCGGGAGCCTTATCAATGAGCAGTACTTC

size: -
J: TRBJ1-1
V: TRBV14
length: 15
D: TRBD1
CDR3: CASSLMGQGSPEAFF
DNA: TGTGCCAGCAGCCTTATGGGACAGGGGTCCCCTGAAGCTTTCTTT

size: -
J: TRBJ2-3
V: TRBV10-3
length: 15
D: TRBD2
CDR3: CATRTGLVATDTQYF
DNA: TGTGCCACCAGAACTGGACTAGTTGCCACAGATACGCAGTATTTT

size: -
J: TRBJ2-1
V: TRBV2
length: 14
D: TRBD1
CDR3: CASRAGGARGEQFF
DNA: TGTGCCAGCAGGGCAGGGGGCGCCAGGGGTGAGCAGTTCTTC

size: -
J: TRBJ2-6
V: TRBV20-1
length: 15
D: -
CDR3: CSAPAPFSGANVLTF
DNA: TGCAGTGCTCCAGCTCCTTTCTCTGGGGCCAACGTCCTGACTTTC

size: -
J: TRBJ2-1
V: TRBV6-2/TRBV6-3
length: 18
D: TRBD2
CDR3: CASSYLSFLAGGLNEQFF
DNA: TGTGCCAGCAGTTATCTCTCTTTTTTAGCGGGAGGGCTAAATGAGCAGTTCTTC

size: -
J: TRBJ1-2
V: TRBV3-1
length: 15
D: -
CDR3: CASSPGSGPYYGYTF
DNA: TGTGCCAGCAGCCCCGGGAGTGGGCCATACTATGGCTACACCTTC

size: -
J: TRBJ2-1
V: TRBV7-9
length: 12
D: -
CDR3: CASRRLEDEQFF
DNA: TGTGCCAGCAGGAGATTAGAGGACGAGCAGTTCTTC

size: -
J: TRBJ2-1
V: TRBV10-3
length: 14
D: -
CDR3: CATTSAVTYNEQFF
DNA: TGTGCCACCACGTCAGCGGTGACCTACAATGAGCAGTTCTTC

size: -
J: TRBJ2-7
V: TRBV7-9
length: 14
D: TRBD2
CDR3: CASSAGVGAYEQYF
DNA: TGTGCCAGCAGCGCGGGGGTTGGGGCCTACGAGCAGTACTTC

size: -
J: TRBJ2-3
V: TRBV7-3
length: 16
D: TRBD2
CDR3: CASSLSPGLAGGPQYF
DNA: TGTGCCAGCAGCTTATCCCCGGGACTAGCGGGGGGGCCCCAGTATTTT

size: -
J: TRBJ2-7
V: TRBV10-3
length: 13
D: -
CDR3: CAISVGNPYEQYF
DNA: TGTGCCATCAGTGTAGGCAATCCCTACGAGCAGTACTTC

size: -
J: TRBJ1-5
V: TRBV12-3/TRBV12-4
length: 15
D: -
CDR3: CASSLAHGGNQPQHF
DNA: TGTGCCAGCAGTTTAGCCCACGGGGGCAATCAGCCCCAGCATTTT

size: -
J: TRBJ1-2
V: TRBV7-2
length: 14
D: -
CDR3: CASSFLPEDYGYTF
DNA: TGTGCCAGCAGCTTTTTACCTGAGGACTATGGCTACACCTTC

size: few
J: TRBJ2-7
V: TRBV12-3/TRBV12-4
length: 14
D: -
CDR3: CASSLVTSSYEQYF
DNA: TGTGCCAGCAGTTTAGTCACCAGTTCCTACGAGCAGTACTTC

size: -
J: TRBJ1-4
V: TRBV2
length: 15
D: -
CDR3: CASSDVGGRGEKLFF
DNA: TGTGCCAGCAGTGACGTGGGGGGCCGAGGTGAAAAACTGTTTTTT

size: -
J: TRBJ1-5
V: TRBV20-1
length: 11
D: -
CDR3: CSARDSQPQHF
DNA: TGCAGTGCTAGAGATTCTCAGCCCCAGCATTTT

size: -
J: TRBJ2-1
V: TRBV7-2
length: 16
D: TRBD1
CDR3: CASSSGTVVTYNEQFF
DNA: TGTGCCAGCAGCTCCGGGACAGTAGTTACCTACAATGAGCAGTTCTTC

size: few
J: TRBJ2-5
V: TRBV12-3/TRBV12-4
length: 16
D: -
CDR3: CASSLAGRATQETQYF
DNA: TGTGCCAGCAGTTTAGCGGGCAGGGCGACCCAAGAGACCCAGTACTTC

size: -
J: TRBJ2-7
V: TRBV21-1
length: 13
D: -
CDR3: CASRSLRAYEQYF
DNA: TGTGCCAGCAGATCCCTAAGGGCCTACGAGCAGTACTTC

size: few
J: TRBJ2-3
V: TRBV5-1
length: 16
D: -
CDR3: CASSLVQAGSTDTQYF
DNA: TGCGCCAGCAGCTTGGTTCAGGCCGGGAGCACAGATACGCAGTATTTT

size: -
J: TRBJ2-3
V: TRBV29-1
length: 12
D: -
CDR3: CSSTPDLDTQYF
DNA: TGCAGTTCTACCCCCGATCTGGATACGCAGTATTTT

size: -
J: TRBJ2-1
V: TRBV25-1
length: 15
D: TRBD2
CDR3: CASSEAGGDHNEQFF
DNA: TGTGCCAGCAGTGAAGCGGGGGGCGATCACAATGAGCAGTTCTTC